Given below is one T cell receptor (beta chain) in context. Its antigen is unknown. This entry is derived from a study of CD8 T cell repertoires and HIV-1 epitope variants. Study at large: Tested: three Gag epitope families, Nef HW9 and YT9.

The CDR3 totals 15 residues. V was trimmed by 0 bases and J by 0 bases, leaving 6 bases between them. CDR1 and CDR2 (germline): MNHNY, SVGAGI (reference sequence). The repertoire was sequenced with immunoSEQ multiplex PCR; TCRdb's copy has only in-frame clones and lacks some. The top ten hold roughly 40% of the sample, which has fewer than 6,500 clones, roughly 70% seen once. Material: cultured CD8+ T cells derived from PBMCs. This sequence was found in a male donor with HIV. The chain employs TRBV6-6 and TRBJ1-3; weak D call: TRBD1 (5 bases). CDR3 in DNA: TGTGCCAGCAGTTACTCCGGGGGCTCTGGAAACACCATATATTTT. This sequence encodes CASSYSGGSGNTIYF.